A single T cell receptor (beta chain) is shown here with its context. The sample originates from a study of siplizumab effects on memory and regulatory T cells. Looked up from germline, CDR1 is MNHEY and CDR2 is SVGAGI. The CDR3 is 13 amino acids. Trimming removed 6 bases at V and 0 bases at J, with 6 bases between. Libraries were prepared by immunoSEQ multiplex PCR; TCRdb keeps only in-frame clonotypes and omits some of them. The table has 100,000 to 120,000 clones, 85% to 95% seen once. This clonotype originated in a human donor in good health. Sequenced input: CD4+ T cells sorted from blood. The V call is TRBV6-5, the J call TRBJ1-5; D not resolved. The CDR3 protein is CASRTHSNQPQHF. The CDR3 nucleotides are TGTGCCAGCAGGACCCATAGCAATCAGCCCCAGCATTTT.